This TCR beta chain is from a study of shared clonotypes between healthy human individuals. Method: immunoSEQ multiplex PCR; TCRdb's copy keeps in-frame clones and lacks some. The sample includes 2 million to 3 million clones, 93% of them seen just once. The germline V gene encodes CDR1 SGHAT and CDR2 FQNNGV. CDR3 length: 13 residues. V was pared by 7 bases and J by 6 bases, with 14 bases between. The sequence came from a man younger than 30 in good health. Some clones in this sample may be carry-over from other donors' samples. The sequenced material came from naive CD4+ T cells from PBMCs. Subset specified: CD45RA+ positively selected. V and J are TRBV11-2 and TRBJ2-3; no clear D. In nucleotides, the CDR3 is TGTGCCAGCATCCATACGGGTGGGGATACGCAGTATTTT. It yields the protein CASIHTGGDTQYF.